A single sample is the source of the 14 T cell receptor beta chains below, sequenced in a study of T cells in Graves' hyperthyroidism and ophthalmopathy. Using RNA transcripts as the source, TCR beta CDR3 regions were amplified. Researchers ran a first-round RT-PCR on the TCR CDR3 using the HTBI primer set. TCRdb fed the multiplex PCR reads into MiXCR, producing one record per CDR3 protein. The sample lists about 660,000 distinct CDR3 sequences; 45% were seen once. Sample: peripheral blood or thyroid tissue (not recorded which). The receptors here all came from an adult man with Graves' disease, either hyperthyroidism or ophthalmopathy (not recorded which).

This clonotype was counted a few times. V and J are TRBV6-6 and TRBJ1-5; 7 bases agree with TRBD1. This CDR3 has 15 amino acids. The V gene's germline CDR1 is MNHNY and CDR2 SVGAGI (reference sequence). V shed 5 bases, J shed 4 bases, and the junction held 8 bases outside the gene matches. The CDR3 DNA sequence: TGTGCCAGCAGTGACCGGGACAGTGGGAATCAGCCCCAGCATTTT. The encoded protein is CASSDRDSGNQPQHF.

This clonotype was picked up many times. The chain carries TRBV25-1 and TRBJ1-5; a weak D match, TRBD1 (5 bases). Germline CDR1 reads MGHDK; CDR2 reads SYGVNS. This CDR3 has 15 amino acids. Trimming took off 3 bases at V and 0 bases at J, with 9 bases between the two ends. In nucleotides, the CDR3 is TGTGCCAGCAGTGAGGCGGGGCCTAGCAATCAGCCCCAGCATTTT. Translation gives CASSEAGPSNQPQHF.

Many counts were recorded for this clonotype. The gene calls are TRBV15 and TRBJ2-5; tentatively, D is TRBD1 (6 bases). Germline loops: CDR1 LNHNV, CDR2 YYDKDF (reference sequence). The V end was cut by 5 bases, the J end by 5 bases, with 9 bases between. The CDR3 is 12 residues long. The CDR3 DNA is TGTGCCACCAGCCGCCAGGGGGAGACCCAGTACTTC. This sequence encodes CATSRQGETQYF.

Notes on this clonotype: The CDR3 does not end in the conserved phenylalanine or tryptophan, so this is likely a read error. The rearrangement uses TRBV2 and TRBJ1-6; 7 bases map to TRBD1. Germline V gene sequence: CDR1 SNHLY, CDR2 FYNNEI. CDR3 size: 14 residues. V shed 6 bases, J shed 5 bases, and the junction held 4 bases outside the gene matches. The CDR3 sequence: CASRRDSNNSPLHL. CDR3 nucleotide sequence: TGTGCCAGCAGGCGGGACAGCAATAATTCACCCCTCCACCTT.

This clonotype showed up just a few times. The chain is built from TRBV5-4 and TRBJ1-5; D perhaps matches TRBD1 (5 bases). V lost 1 base to trimming and J lost 5 bases, with 13 bases between them. CDR1 is SGHNT, CDR2 YYREEE, per germline (reference sequence). The CDR3 contains 15 residues. CDR3 region: CASSLWGVGDQPQHF. In DNA form, the CDR3 reads TGTGCCAGCAGCTTGTGGGGGGTTGGGGATCAGCCCCAGCATTTT.

The chain carries TRBV10-3 and TRBJ1-1; unclear D gene. This CDR3 has 14 residues. The germline gives CDR1 ENHRY, CDR2 SYGVKD. Trimming stripped 3 bases from V and 1 base from J, with 9 bases between. CDR3 in DNA: TGTGCCATCAGTGACGCGGGCGAGAACACTGAAGCTTTCTTT. Translation: CAISDAGENTEAFF.

This clonotype came up many times. This chain connects TRBV19 to TRBJ2-7; weak D call: TRBD1 (6 bases). The CDR3 extends over 14 amino acids. CDR1 is LNHDA and CDR2 is SQIVND in the germline V gene (reference sequence). With 5 bases removed from V and 4 bases from J, the gap between germline ends came to 15 bases. The CDR3 coding sequence is TGTGCCAGTAGTGCAGACAGGACTCGGTACGAGCAGTACTTC. It is translated as CASSADRTRYEQYF.

This clonotype was detected only a few times. V gene TRBV15 combines with J gene TRBJ2-3; 9 positions agree with TRBD1. Germline CDR1 is LNHNV and CDR2 is YYDKDF (reference sequence). After removal of 3 bases from V and 1 base from J, the junction contained 2 bases not matched to a gene. CDR3 length equals 15 residues. The chain's CDR3 is CATSSRDRGTDTQYF. The CDR3 nucleotides are TGTGCCACCAGCAGCCGGGACAGGGGCACAGATACGCAGTATTTT.

This clonotype appeared many times. The chain joins TRBV10-2 to TRBJ2-7; no clear D. Germline CDR1 is WSHSY and CDR2 is SAAADI. V dropped 0 bases and J dropped 5 bases, with 11 bases sitting between them. The CDR3 loop spans 14 amino acids. In nucleotides, the CDR3 is TGCGCCAGCAGTGAGTCTCCCTCTAGGAACGAGCAGTACTTC. Residues: CASSESPSRNEQYF.

The chain uses TRBV14 and TRBJ1-6; D gene uncertain. CDR3 length equals 14 residues. V was trimmed by 1 base and J by 7 bases, leaving 8 bases between them. The germline V gene has CDR1 SGHDN and CDR2 FVKESK. CDR3 sequence reads: CASSQGPLNSPLHF. CDR3 bases: TGTGCCAGCAGCCAAGGACCGCTAAATTCACCCCTCCACTTT.

For this clonotype: Since a much larger clone is just one base distant, this may be a read error. The rearrangement joins TRBV12-3 or TRBV12-4 to TRBJ1-6, with D unclear. The CDR3 has 13 residues. The CDR3: CASSSKYNSPLRF. CDR3 coding DNA: TGTGCCAGCAGTTCGAAGTATAATTCACCCCTCCGCTTT.

The chain links TRBV7-3 to TRBJ2-7; D might be TRBD1 (5 bases). There are 15 residues in the CDR3. The V and J ends lost 1 base and 3 bases respectively, with 13 bases between them. Germline CDR1 is SGHTA and CDR2 is FQGTGA. DNA for the CDR3: TGTGCCAGCAGCTTAAGAAACAGGTTACTCTACGAGCAGTACTTC. This encodes CASSLRNRLLYEQYF.

The genes are TRBV7-9 and TRBJ2-5, with D unresolved. The V end lost 5 bases, the J end lost 5 bases, and 15 bases lay between the germline ends. Germline CDR1 is SEHNR and CDR2 is FQNEAQ (reference sequence). The CDR3 has 14 amino acids. The CDR3 spells CASSQDRVWETQYF. CDR3 in DNA: TGTGCCAGCAGCCAAGACCGGGTCTGGGAGACCCAGTACTTC.

The table lists this clonotype with a few counts. The chain carries TRBV10-3 and TRBJ1-2; a weak D match, TRBD1 (5 bases). This CDR3 contains 15 residues. Deletions cut 10 bases from V and 0 bases from J, with 18 bases between. Germline assignment: CDR1 ENHRY and CDR2 SYGVKD. The CDR3 is CASTTDSHANYGYTF. Written as DNA, the CDR3 is TGTGCCAGCACCACCGACAGCCACGCTAACTATGGCTACACCTTC.